The subject of this entry is one T cell receptor (beta chain). Its cognate antigen is unknown. This entry comes from a study of cytotoxic CD8 clonotypes in ibrutinib-treated CLL. Study outcomes and limitations: Public clonotypes were uncommon and contracted or stayed stable on treatment.

Target depth was 1 in 200,000 to 1 in 1 million T cells, about 10x per clonotype. TCRdb keeps only in-frame clones here, not all; method: immunoSEQ multiplex PCR. The data hold some 200,000 clones, with more than 70% observed a single time. With 4 bases clipped from V and 2 bases from J, the junction kept 11 bases outside the gene matches. Germline V lookup: CDR1 SGHRS, CDR2 YFSETQ. The CDR3 covers 16 residues. The J gene is TRBJ1-2, the V gene TRBV5-1, with 7 positions matching TRBD1. This TCR came from a human donor with chronic lymphocytic leukemia. Source: PBMCs, taken after 12 months of ibrutinib treatment. CDR3 sequence (DNA): TGCGCCAGCAGCCTAGTAGGGGGGACAGCGAACTATGGCTACACCTTC. Residues: CASSLVGGTANYGYTF.